Given below is one TCR beta chain in context. The antigen remains undetermined. The entry originates in a study of cytomegalovirus exposure and HLA in healthy donors. The CDR3 consists of 12 residues. Germline lookup yields CDR1 SGHTA and CDR2 FQGNSA. After removal of 3 bases from V and 8 bases from J, the junction contained 3 bases not matched to a gene. 60 Vbeta and 13 Jbeta primers were used in PCR. Produced via immunoSEQ multiplex PCR; TCRdb's table is partial and in-frame only. This table has 100,000 to 150,000 clones, around 83% appearing once. Notes on the study in general: Prior analysis indicated that the majority of TCR beta V segments exhibited productivity approximately 90% or approximately 30% of the time.

The rearrangement joins TRBV7-2 to TRBJ1-1, with 7 bases aligning to TRBD1. The receptor's source is a man aged 50-60 years in good health and CMV-seronegative. The sequenced sample was PBMCs. CDR3 residues: CASSLQGQEAFF. The CDR3 nucleotides read TGTGCCAGCAGCTTGCAGGGACAGGAAGCTTTCTTT.